These 4 T cell receptor beta chains share one sample of origin, sequenced in a study of shared clonotypes between healthy human individuals. Measured with immunoSEQ multiplex PCR; TCRdb has only the in-frame clones, and not every one. The table includes nearly 1,000,000 clones, approximately 80% detected once. The sequenced sample consisted of memory CD4+ T cells sorted from blood. The subset: CD45RA-negative fraction. The source of these receptors is a man aged 18 to 29 in good health.

V and J are TRBV7-9 and TRBJ2-5, with a weak D call TRBD1 (5 bases). This CDR3 comprises 14 residues. V dropped 5 bases and J dropped 1 base, with 11 bases sitting between them. CDR1 and CDR2 (germline): SEHNR, FQNEAQ (reference sequence). The CDR3 is CASSRDSFQETQYF. The CDR3 DNA reads as TGTGCCAGCAGCCGTGACAGTTTCCAAGAGACCCAGTACTTC.

About this clone itself: This sample includes further DNA sequences coding for the same CDR3. V gene TRBV10-2 combines with J gene TRBJ2-2; 9 bases match TRBD1. Trimming removed 9 bases from V and 2 bases from J; junction bases left unmatched: 4. The CDR3 totals 14 residues. Germline CDR1 is WSHSY and CDR2 is SAAADI. The CDR3 DNA is TGCGCCAGTCGGGACAGGGCTAACACCGGGGAGCTGTTTTTT. This sequence encodes CASRDRANTGELFF.

Here the CDR3 reads CASSQDVGWGGGETQYF. The CDR3 coding sequence is TGTGCCAGCAGCCAAGATGTGGGGTGGGGAGGAGGGGAGACCCAGTACTTC. V is TRBV4-2 and J is TRBJ2-5; tentative D call: TRBD2 (6 bases). Trimming cost V 0 bases and J 5 bases, with 19 bases left between them. Germline V gene data show CDR1 as LGHNA and CDR2 as YNFKEQ. This CDR3 has 17 amino acids.

The chain joins TRBV27 to TRBJ1-5; D unclear. The V gene lost 0 bases and the J gene lost 1 base, with 7 bases spanning the gap. Germline values: CDR1 MNHEY, CDR2 SMNVEV (reference sequence). The CDR3 length is 15 residues. The CDR3, as DNA: TGTGCCAGCAGTTTATCTTGGCAAAGCAATCAGCCCCAGCATTTT. Its translation: CASSLSWQSNQPQHF.